A single sample is the source of the 17 T cell receptor beta chains below, sequenced in a study of human T cells and chemical hapten exposure. The sample's time point: pre-sensitization, week 0. Described treatment: therapeutic diphenylcyclopropenone sensitization with weekly scalp DPC. TCRdb reprocessed the RACE reads via MiXCR and lists one record per CDR3 protein. The repertoire has roughly 380,000 distinct CDR3 sequences, 5.1% of them found once; the top ten carry 2% to 3%. This material consisted of whole blood, taken in connection with sensitization to the hapten diphenylcyclopropenone (DPC). All receptors come from a woman between 50 and 59 years old with alopecia areata. Some clones in this sample may be carry-over from other donors' samples.

This clonotype was seen only a few times. This chain connects TRBV28 to TRBJ1-2, with 9 bases fitting TRBD1. The germline V gene encodes CDR1 MDHEN and CDR2 SYDVKM. The length of the CDR3 is 15 residues. With 6 bases clipped from V and 7 bases from J, the junction kept 12 bases outside the gene matches. The CDR3 DNA reads TGTGCCAGCAGCCTTTTCTTAGGACAGGGGTCTGGCTACACCTTC. The encoded protein is CASSLFLGQGSGYTF.

The rearrangement joins TRBV6-5 to TRBJ2-1; TRBD1 matches at 8 bases. The junction had 10 bases not matched to a gene; V was cut back by 0 bases and J by 6 bases. The germline V gene encodes CDR1 MNHEY and CDR2 SVGAGI. The CDR3 sequence is 17 residues long. The CDR3 protein is CASSYSSRGHPGNEQFF. CDR3 nucleotide sequence: TGTGCCAGCAGTTACTCGTCCAGGGGGCATCCCGGCAATGAGCAGTTCTTC.

This clonotype was detected only a few times. This sequence joins TRBV9 and TRBJ2-1; TRBD1 or TRBD2 may be the D gene (5 bases each). The CDR3 has 14 amino acids. The V end was cut by 4 bases, the J end by 2 bases, with 10 bases between. CDR1 and CDR2 (germline): SGDLS, YYNGEE. In DNA form, the CDR3 reads TGTGCCAGCAGCTCCCGGGACCCCTACAATGAGCAGTTCTTC. This codes for CASSSRDPYNEQFF.

The sample holds a few counts of this clonotype. The chain recombines TRBV7-8 with TRBJ1-5, with a possible D match to TRBD1 (6 bases). The V gene lost 3 bases and the J gene lost 7 bases, with 19 bases spanning the gap. The CDR3 is made up of 16 amino acids. CDR1 and CDR2 (germline): SGHVS, FQNEAQ. CDR3 coding DNA: TGTGCCAGCAGCTTGGGCAGGGGATGGGCAAAACAGCCCCAGCATTTT. Translated, it gives CASSLGRGWAKQPQHF.

This clonotype was detected ten times or more. The CDR3 is CASSLSASYEQYF. The DNA of the CDR3 is TGTGCCAGCAGTTTATCGGCCTCCTACGAGCAGTACTTC. V is TRBV27 and J is TRBJ2-7, with D uncertain. This CDR3 has 13 residues. Germline V gene sequence: CDR1 MNHEY, CDR2 SMNVEV (reference sequence). Trimming stripped 0 bases from V and 0 bases from J, with 3 bases between.

This clonotype came up many times. This rearrangement joins TRBV2 to TRBJ2-5, with D perhaps matching TRBD2 (6 bases). Germline CDR1 and CDR2: SNHLY and FYNNEI. The CDR3 sequence is 12 residues long. The V end was cut by 7 bases, the J end by 6 bases, with 12 bases between. CDR3 DNA: TGTGCCAGCACTCGACTAGAAAAGACCCAGTACTTC. Protein sequence: CASTRLEKTQYF.

This clonotype was observed many times. V is TRBV28 and J is TRBJ1-1, with TRBD1 as a possible D gene (5 bases). CDR1 MDHEN and CDR2 SYDVKM come from the germline V gene. The CDR3 is 16 amino acids. With 2 bases removed from V and 6 bases from J, the gap between germline ends came to 19 bases. This chain's CDR3 is CASSLPEAGEGAEAFF. The CDR3 DNA sequence: TGTGCCAGCAGTTTACCAGAGGCGGGGGAAGGGGCTGAAGCTTTCTTT.

This clonotype was seen repeatedly, ten times or more. The chain couples TRBV20-1 to TRBJ1-6; tentatively, D is TRBD1 (5 bases). Trimming removed 7 bases from V and 5 bases from J, with 15 bases in between. This CDR3 is built from 14 residues. Germline CDR1 DFQATT, CDR2 SNEGSKA (reference sequence). CDR3 bases: TGCAGTGGGAACCGGGACCCTAATAATTCACCCCTCCACTTT. It yields the protein CSGNRDPNNSPLHF.

The chain combines TRBV12-5 with TRBJ1-5; 7 nucleotides agree with TRBD1. Germline CDR1 and CDR2: LGHNT and FRNRAP. The V and J ends lost 3 bases and 12 bases, in that order; junction bases with no gene match: 2. The CDR3 runs to 11 residues. CDR3 DNA: TGTGCTAGTGGTTTAGGACAGGACCAGCATTTT. Its translation is CASGLGQDQHF. Complete variable domain (other parts from reference TRBV12-5 and TRBJ1-5): DARVTQTPRHKVTEMGQEVTMRCQPILGHNTVFWYRQTMMQGLELLAYFRNRAPLDDSGMPKDRFSAEMPDATLATLKIQPSEPRDSAVYFCASGLGQDQHFGDGTRLSIL.

In this sample, this clonotype turned up many times. This chain links TRBV29-1 with TRBJ2-1, with 7 bases matching TRBD2. Germline V gene sequence: CDR1 SQVTM, CDR2 ANQGSEA. This CDR3 has 12 amino acids. With 5 bases clipped from V and 8 bases from J, the junction kept 6 bases outside the gene matches. CDR3 DNA: TGCAGCGTTTTTGCGGGAGAGCATGAGCAGTTCTTC. Encoded protein: CSVFAGEHEQFF.

This chain uses TRBV7-9 with TRBJ2-5; 13 bases match TRBD2. CDR1 is SEHNR, CDR2 FQNEAQ, per germline (reference sequence). J lost 7 bases, V lost 5 bases, and 10 bases had no gene match. There are 16 residues in the CDR3. This CDR3 is CASSPRTSGGGGTQYF. The DNA of the CDR3 is TGTGCCAGCAGCCCCCGGACTAGCGGGGGCGGTGGGACCCAGTACTTC. Using reference TRBV7-9 and TRBJ2-5 for the parts outside the CDR3, the full variable domain is DTGVSQNPRHKITKRGQNVTFRCDPISEHNRLYWYRQTLGQGPEFLTYFQNEAQLEKSRLLSDRFSAERPKGSFSTLEIQRTEQGDSAMYLCASSPRTSGGGGTQYFGPGTRLLVL.

This clonotype was counted many times. The rearrangement links TRBV6-1 to TRBJ2-7, with no clear D. From germline, CDR1 is MNHNS and CDR2 SASEGT. The CDR3 extends over 13 amino acids. V shed 0 bases and J shed 2 bases, with 5 bases lying between them. The CDR3 DNA reads TGTGCCAGCAGTGAAGCGGGAACCTACGAGCAGTACTTC. This encodes CASSEAGTYEQYF.

This clonotype was seen only a few times. The rearrangement links TRBV5-6 to TRBJ1-5; D is unresolved. Germline V gene data show CDR1 as SGHDT and CDR2 as YYEEEE. The V gene lost 2 bases and the J gene lost 3 bases, with 12 bases spanning the gap. The CDR3 spans 15 residues. CDR3 residues: CASSFGQALNQPQHF. The CDR3 region has the DNA TGTGCCAGCAGCTTTGGGCAGGCCCTCAATCAGCCCCAGCATTTT.

The table lists this clonotype with a few counts. The chain uses TRBV2 and TRBJ1-5; D gene unclear. The V gene's germline CDR1 is SNHLY and CDR2 FYNNEI. This CDR3 contains 13 residues. With 8 bases removed from V and 0 bases from J, the gap between germline ends came to 8 bases. The CDR3 is CASEQDSNQPQHF. The CDR3 nucleotides read TGTGCCAGCGAGCAAGATAGCAATCAGCCCCAGCATTTT. The full variable domain, in which reference TRBV2 and TRBJ1-5 provide the parts outside the CDR3, is EPEVTQTPSHQVTQMGQEVILRCVPISNHLYFYWYRQILGQKVEFLVSFYNNEISEKSEIFDDQFSVERPDGSNFTLKIRSTKLEDSAMYFCASEQDSNQPQHFGDGTRLSIL.

This clonotype was seen a few times. The V call is TRBV3-1, the J call TRBJ1-1; D gene ambiguous. In germline, CDR1 is LGHDT, CDR2 YNNKEL (reference sequence). V was shortened by 0 bases and J by 0 bases, with 8 bases between the two germline ends. CDR3 length: 15 residues. CDR3 bases: TGTGCCAGCAGCCAAGACATGAGGATGAACACTGAAGCTTTCTTT. Translating gives CASSQDMRMNTEAFF. The full variable domain, with the rest looked up from reference TRBV3-1 and TRBJ1-1, is DTAVSQTPKYLVTQMGNDKSIKCEQNLGHDTMYWYKQDSKKFLKIMFSYNNKELIINETVPNRFSPKSPDKAHLNLHINSLELGDSAVYFCASSQDMRMNTEAFFGQGTRLTVV.

The chain links TRBV27 to TRBJ2-7, with D perhaps being TRBD1 or TRBD2 (6 bases each). This CDR3 has 13 residues. Trimming left V 2 bases short and J 5 bases short, with 10 bases between. From germline, CDR1 is MNHEY and CDR2 SMNVEV (reference sequence). The CDR3 nucleotides read TGTGCCAGCAGTTTAAGGGGGGTGAACGAGCAGTACTTC. It specifies CASSLRGVNEQYF.

This chain links TRBV3-1 with TRBJ1-2, with D possibly being TRBD1 (5 bases). Germline V gives CDR1 LGHDT, CDR2 YNNKEL (reference sequence). V dropped 1 base and J dropped 3 bases, with 9 bases sitting between them. This CDR3 is built from 14 residues. The CDR3 here is CASSQAGRDYGYTF. The CDR3 bases are TGTGCCAGCAGCCAAGCGGGGCGGGACTATGGCTACACCTTC. Combining the CDR3 with reference TRBV3-1 and TRBJ1-2 gives the whole variable domain DTAVSQTPKYLVTQMGNDKSIKCEQNLGHDTMYWYKQDSKKFLKIMFSYNNKELIINETVPNRFSPKSPDKAHLNLHINSLELGDSAVYFCASSQAGRDYGYTFGSGTRLTVV.